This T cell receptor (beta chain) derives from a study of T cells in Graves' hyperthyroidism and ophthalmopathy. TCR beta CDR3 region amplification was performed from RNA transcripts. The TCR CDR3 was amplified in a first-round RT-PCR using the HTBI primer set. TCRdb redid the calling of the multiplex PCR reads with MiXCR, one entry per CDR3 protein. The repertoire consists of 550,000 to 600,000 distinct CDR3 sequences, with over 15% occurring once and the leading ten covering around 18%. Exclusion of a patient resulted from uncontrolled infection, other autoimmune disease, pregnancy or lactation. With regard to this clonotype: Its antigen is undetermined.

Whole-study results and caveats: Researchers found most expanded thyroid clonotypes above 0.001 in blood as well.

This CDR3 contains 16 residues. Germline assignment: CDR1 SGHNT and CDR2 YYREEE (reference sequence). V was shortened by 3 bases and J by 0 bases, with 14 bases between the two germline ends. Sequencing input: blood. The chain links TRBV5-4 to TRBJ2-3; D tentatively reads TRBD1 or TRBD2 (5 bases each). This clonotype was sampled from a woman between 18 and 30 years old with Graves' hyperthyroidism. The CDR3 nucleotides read TGTGCCAGCAGCTCCCCGACGGGGCCTAGCACAGATACGCAGTATTTT. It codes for CASSSPTGPSTDTQYF.